The sequence of this TCR beta chain was determined in a study of T-cell reconstitution after alpha-beta-depleted transplantation in children. The junction had 13 bases not matched to a gene; V was cut back by 10 bases and J by 1 base. In germline, CDR1 is LGHDT, CDR2 YNNKEL (reference sequence). This CDR3 contains 15 residues. As it was prepared, the TCRbeta library received unique molecular identifiers. A single record per CDR3 protein comes from TCRdb applying MiXCR to the PCR reads. The table shows approximately 93,000 distinct CDR3 sequences, with roughly 8.3% occurring only once. The sample consisted of PBMCs from the stem cell graft donor, taken from the stem cell graft. This chain links TRBV3-1 with TRBJ2-7, with TRBD2 matching 7 bases. This receptor was identified in a human donor who donated a stem cell graft to a child with congenital amegakaryocytic thrombocytopenia. In nucleotides, the CDR3 is TGTGCCACCTCCCAAGACGCCGGGGGGTCCTACGAGCAGTACTTC. It encodes CATSQDAGGSYEQYF.